The 16 T cell receptor beta chains below come from one sample, sequenced in a study of beta chain features in type 1 diabetes. Study-level findings and limits: Researchers report that Type 1 diabetes patients had moderately but significantly shorter TCRB CDR3s across all four CD4+ subsets.

These receptors lack a known antigen. Every bit of the isolated RNA underwent reverse transcription, so sequencing read expressed TCRB transcripts. Profiled with immunoSEQ multiplex PCR; TCRdb holds only in-frame clones, not every one. This sample yields some 350,000 clones, of which approximately 13% are seen a single time; roughly 0.015% belongs to the top ten. The specimen sequenced was naive CD4+ T cells from blood. These receptors were obtained from a woman younger than 35 with type 1 diabetes.

The gene calls are TRBV19 and TRBJ1-5, with D unresolved. Per the germline V gene, CDR1 is LNHDA and CDR2 is SQIVND (reference sequence). This CDR3 spans 15 amino acids. V gave up 7 bases and J gave up 0 bases, with 13 bases separating them. The CDR3 DNA reads TGTGCCAGTACGGCAGGCCAGTATAGCAATCAGCCCCAGCATTTT. Amino acids: CASTAGQYSNQPQHF.

There are a few counts of this clone. The chain has TRBV4-1 and TRBJ1-4; D gene unclear. V lost 4 bases and J lost 2, with 8 bases in between. Germline V lookup: CDR1 MGHRA, CDR2 YSYEKL. The CDR3 covers 14 residues. The CDR3 DNA reads as TGCGCCAGCAGCCGGACTGTCACTAATGAAAAACTGTTTTTT. It yields the protein CASSRTVTNEKLFF.

This clone appeared a few times. The chain couples TRBV28 to TRBJ2-7, with a weak D call TRBD2 (6 bases). There are 13 residues in the CDR3. Germline-derived CDR1 and CDR2 are MDHEN and SYDVKM. V lost 5 bases to trimming and J lost 3 bases, with 11 bases between them. For the CDR3, the DNA is TGTGCCAGCAGTCAAAGGCGGGACTACGAGCAGTACTTC. It translates to CASSQRRDYEQYF. Full variable domain (outside the CDR3, taken from reference TRBV28 and TRBJ2-7): DVKVTQSSRYLVKRTGEKVFLECVQDMDHENMFWYRQDPGLGLRLIYFSYDVKMKEKGDIPEGYSVSREKKERFSLILESASTNQTSMYLCASSQRRDYEQYFGPGTRLTVT.

The sample holds a few counts of this clone. This chain links TRBV7-2 with TRBJ2-3; 7 positions match TRBD1. Germline V gene lookup returns CDR1 SGHTA and CDR2 FQGNSA. The length of the CDR3 is 15 residues. J lost 5 bases, V lost 2 bases, and 7 bases had no gene match. The CDR3 nucleotides read TGTGCCAGCAGCTTAAAGCGACAGGGTGGAGATACGCAGTATTTT. It encodes CASSLKRQGGDTQYF. Drawing the rest from reference TRBV7-2 and TRBJ2-3, the complete variable domain is GAGVSQSPSNKVTEKGKDVELRCDPISGHTALYWYRQSLGQGLEFLIYFQGNSAPDKSGLPSDRFSAERTGGSVSTLTIQRTQQEDSAVYLCASSLKRQGGDTQYFGPGTRLTVL.

This clone was detected only a few times. This chain uses TRBV2 with TRBJ1-2, with D possibly TRBD1 on 6 matching bases. The CDR3 runs to 12 residues. The germline gives CDR1 SNHLY, CDR2 FYNNEI. V shed 3 bases and J shed 7 bases, with 9 bases lying between them. The CDR3 loop reads CASSEGAIGYTF. The CDR3 DNA is TGTGCCAGCAGTGAGGGGGCGATTGGCTACACCTTC.

This clone turned up a few times. The chain joins TRBV28 to TRBJ1-5; D is undetermined. Trimming pared 6 bases from V and 2 bases from J, leaving 8 bases between. Germline CDR1 is MDHEN and CDR2 is SYDVKM. This CDR3 has 13 amino acids. CDR3 amino acids: CASRRDGNQPQHF. The CDR3 DNA reads as TGTGCCAGCAGGCGGGATGGCAATCAGCCCCAGCATTTT. Supplemented by reference TRBV28 and TRBJ1-5, the full variable domain reads DVKVTQSSRYLVKRTGEKVFLECVQDMDHENMFWYRQDPGLGLRLIYFSYDVKMKEKGDIPEGYSVSREKKERFSLILESASTNQTSMYLCASRRDGNQPQHFGDGTRLSIL.

V is TRBV28 and J is TRBJ2-7, with 11 bases matching TRBD1. This CDR3 is 16 amino acids long. CDR1 is MDHEN, CDR2 SYDVKM, per germline. Germline trimming cut 7 bases from V and 4 bases from J; bases unmatched to any gene: 12. In nucleotides, the CDR3 is TGTGCCAGCACCCGACCCTCCGGGACAGGGGGTTACGAGCAGTACTTC. Amino acids: CASTRPSGTGGYEQYF. The full variable domain, its missing parts supplied by reference TRBV28 and TRBJ2-7, is DVKVTQSSRYLVKRTGEKVFLECVQDMDHENMFWYRQDPGLGLRLIYFSYDVKMKEKGDIPEGYSVSREKKERFSLILESASTNQTSMYLCASTRPSGTGGYEQYFGPGTRLTVT.

This sequence joins TRBV28 and TRBJ1-1; possible D gene TRBD1, 6 bases. V lost 7 bases, J lost 8 bases, and 14 bases lay in between. Germline V gene sequence: CDR1 MDHEN, CDR2 SYDVKM. The CDR3 is made up of 12 amino acids. DNA of the CDR3: TGTGCCAGCAATCGGGGGGCACTCGAAGCTTTCTTT. It specifies CASNRGALEAFF. The full variable domain, completed using reference TRBV28 and TRBJ1-1, is DVKVTQSSRYLVKRTGEKVFLECVQDMDHENMFWYRQDPGLGLRLIYFSYDVKMKEKGDIPEGYSVSREKKERFSLILESASTNQTSMYLCASNRGALEAFFGQGTRLTVV.

This clone occurred a few times. The chain recombines TRBV7-6 with TRBJ2-1, with TRBD1 identical over 7 bases. This CDR3 region has 14 residues. The germline CDR1 and CDR2 sequences are SGHVS and FNYEAQ. The V and J ends lost 1 base and 7 bases, in that order; junction bases with no gene match: 4. The CDR3 loop reads CASSLGDRTNEQFF. The CDR3 DNA reads as TGTGCCAGCAGCTTAGGGGACAGAACTAATGAGCAGTTCTTC.

In regard to this clone: The junction and the germline gene differ at one end; a read error may be behind it. This sequence joins TRBV20-1 and TRBJ1-2; D is ambiguous. CDR3 length: 8 amino acids. Germline assignment: CDR1 DFQATT and CDR2 SNEGSKA (reference sequence). DNA for the CDR3: TGCAGTGCCCCCCCGAGCTCCTTC. Translation: CSAPPSSF.

This clone was detected only a few times. This sequence joins TRBV7-2 and TRBJ1-3; D is unresolved. Germline loops: CDR1 SGHTA, CDR2 FQGNSA. This CDR3 is built from 12 residues. V lost 5 bases, J lost 9 bases, and 11 bases lay in between. CDR3 coding DNA: TGTGCCAGCAGCGTAATTAGTACCACCATATATTTT. Translation gives CASSVISTTIYF.

This clone has only a few counts. Other nucleotide sequences from this sample produce the same CDR3. This chain joins TRBV2 and TRBJ2-5; possible D gene TRBD2, 6 bases. V was cut by 3 bases and J by 4 bases, with 6 bases left in between. Germline V gene sequence: CDR1 SNHLY, CDR2 FYNNEI. CDR3 length: 12 residues. CDR3 DNA: TGTGCCAGCAGTGAGGGAGGAGAGACCCAGTACTTC. Translating it yields CASSEGGETQYF.

This clone appeared a few times. The CDR3 DNA reads as TGTGCCAGCAGATACAGCACTGAAGCTTTCTTT. Its translation: CASRYSTEAFF. V usage is TRBV2 and J usage is TRBJ1-1, with D unclear. The CDR3 has 11 amino acids. Per germline, CDR1 SNHLY and CDR2 FYNNEI. The ends were cut back, 6 bases at V and 4 bases at J, with 6 bases in the middle.

This chain's CDR3 is CASSSGTGGLGYTF. The CDR3 nucleotides read TGTGCCAGCAGTTCTGGTACGGGGGGATTAGGCTACACCTTC. The rearrangement joins TRBV5-4 to TRBJ1-2; TRBD1 is a possible D gene (5 bases). Germline V lookup: CDR1 SGHNT, CDR2 YYREEE (reference sequence). The ends were cut back, 5 bases at V and 8 bases at J, with 19 bases in the middle. This CDR3 contains 14 residues.

This clone was found a few times. The gene calls are TRBV5-1 and TRBJ2-7; D is possibly TRBD1 (7 bases). The germline gives CDR1 SGHRS, CDR2 YFSETQ. The V and J ends lost 4 bases and 2 bases respectively, with 16 bases between them. The CDR3 length is 15 residues. The CDR3 coding sequence is TGCGCCAGCAGCGTCTCAGGGGGGCTCCCCTACGAGCAGTACTTC. Encoded protein: CASSVSGGLPYEQYF.

This clone has only a few counts. The rearrangement uses TRBV6-1 and TRBJ2-7; perhaps TRBD1 as D (6 bases). The CDR3 has 14 residues. Trimming stripped 5 bases from V and 9 bases from J, with 20 bases between. The germline CDR1 and CDR2 sequences are MNHNS and SASEGT. CDR3 loop: CASSSSTGTIGQYV. Here the CDR3 DNA reads TGTGCCAGCAGTTCCTCAACCGGGACAATCGGGCAGTACGTC.